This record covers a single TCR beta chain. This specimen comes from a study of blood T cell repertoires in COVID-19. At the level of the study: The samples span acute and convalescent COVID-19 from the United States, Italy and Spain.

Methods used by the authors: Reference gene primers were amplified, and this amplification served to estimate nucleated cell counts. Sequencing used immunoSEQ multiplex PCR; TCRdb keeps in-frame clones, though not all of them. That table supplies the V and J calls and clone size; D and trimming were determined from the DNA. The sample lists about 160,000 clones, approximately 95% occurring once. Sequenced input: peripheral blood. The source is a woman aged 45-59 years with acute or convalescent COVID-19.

The CDR3 is CASSLEGLATYEQFF. As DNA, the CDR3 is TGTGCCAGCAGCTTAGAGGGACTAGCGACCTATGAGCAGTTCTTC. The chain joins TRBV7-2 to TRBJ2-1; 10 positions agree with TRBD2. The V gene's germline CDR1 is SGHTA and CDR2 FQGNSA. The CDR3 has 15 residues. The J segment lost 8 bases and the V segment lost 1 base, leaving 5 bases of the junction unmatched.